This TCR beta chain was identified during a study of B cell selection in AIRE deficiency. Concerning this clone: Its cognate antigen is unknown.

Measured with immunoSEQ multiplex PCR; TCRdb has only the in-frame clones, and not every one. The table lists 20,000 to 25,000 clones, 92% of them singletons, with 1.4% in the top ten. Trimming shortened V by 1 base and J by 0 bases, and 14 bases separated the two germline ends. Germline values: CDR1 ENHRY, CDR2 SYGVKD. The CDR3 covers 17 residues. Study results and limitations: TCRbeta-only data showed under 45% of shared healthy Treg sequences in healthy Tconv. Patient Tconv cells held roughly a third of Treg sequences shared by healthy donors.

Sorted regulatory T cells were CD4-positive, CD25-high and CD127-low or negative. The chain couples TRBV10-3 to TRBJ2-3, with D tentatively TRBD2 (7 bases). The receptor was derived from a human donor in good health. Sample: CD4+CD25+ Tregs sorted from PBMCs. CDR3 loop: CAISEWGGGASTDTQYF. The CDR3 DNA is TGTGCCATCAGTGAGTGGGGAGGGGGAGCGAGCACAGATACGCAGTATTTT.